The present T cell receptor beta chain was sequenced within a study of PD-L1 blockade in urothelial cancer. Study information: It was at 3 weeks (second dose) and 6 weeks after treatment start that blood was analyzed. There were a median of around 140,000 T cells in blood samples.

V was clipped by 9 bases and J by 4 bases, with 9 bases between them. Germline CDR1 MDHEN, CDR2 SYDVKM. The CDR3 loop spans 11 amino acids. The patients had locally advanced or metastatic urothelial carcinoma. Between 1 and 8 samples, pretreatment and on-treatment, were given by each patient. The repertoire was sequenced with immunoSEQ multiplex PCR; TCRdb's copy has only in-frame clones and lacks some. The sample yields about 40,000 clones, about 79% seen once. The sample here was PBMCs, taken around atezolizumab (anti-PD-L1) treatment. This sequence originates from a man aged 60 to 75 with urothelial cancer. This chain joins TRBV28 and TRBJ1-2, with unresolved D. CDR3 DNA: TGTGCCAGTCAGTGGTCCTATGGCTACACCTTC. As protein: CASQWSYGYTF.